This T cell receptor beta chain emerged from a study of blood T cells in healthy people across ages. CDR1 and CDR2 (germline): SGHTA, FQGTGA. Trimming took off 1 base at V and 3 bases at J, with 9 bases between the two ends. There are 15 residues in the CDR3. The table lists this clonotype with a few counts. Using a J-beta primer mix together with a sample-barcoded 5' primer, a second PCR was run for about 7 to 12 cycles. TCRdb re-called the 5' RACE reads through MiXCR, storing one row per CDR3 protein. The sample includes approximately 490,000 distinct CDR3 sequences, 24% of them seen just once. These data also featured in a second study, about T cells of mothers and their children.

Sequencing input: blood. This clonotype was sampled from a boy younger than 18 in good health. This chain links TRBV7-3 with TRBJ2-2; D not resolved. This CDR3 is CASSLIWGHTGELFF. The DNA of the CDR3 is TGTGCCAGCAGCTTAATATGGGGTCACACCGGGGAGCTGTTTTTT.